Included here is one T cell receptor (beta chain) sequence, with context. The ends lost 4 bases at V and 4 bases at J; junction bases unmatched: 5. This CDR3 comprises 14 residues. CDR1 is SGHAT and CDR2 is FQNNGV in the germline V gene. Original data processing: Reference gene primers were amplified, and this amplification served to estimate nucleated cell counts. Assay: immunoSEQ multiplex PCR; the TCRdb copy retains only in-frame clones and omits some. That table is the source of V, J and clone size, and D and trimming were worked out from the DNA. Of about 670,000 clones listed, around 89% were seen once; the top ten hold approximately 0.3%. These data come from a study of blood T cell repertoires in COVID-19.

The receptor's source is a young woman with acute or convalescent COVID-19. The sample consisted of peripheral blood. This chain uses TRBV11-2 with TRBJ1-2; 8 bases line up with TRBD1. The CDR3 protein is CASSSRTGSYGYTF. The CDR3 DNA sequence: TGTGCCAGCAGCTCAAGGACAGGGAGCTATGGCTACACCTTC. The variable domain in full, completed from reference TRBV11-2 and TRBJ1-2, reads EAGVAQSPRYKIIEKRQSVAFWCNPISGHATLYWYQQILGQGPKLLIQFQNNGVVDDSQLPKDRFSAERLKGVDSTLKIQPAKLEDSAVYLCASSSRTGSYGYTFGSGTRLTVV.